This T cell receptor beta chain was found in a study of control samples from healthy donors and cancer patients. Germline V CDR1 and CDR2: SGHTS, YDEGEE. This CDR3 comprises 13 residues. V was trimmed by 3 bases and J by 1 base, leaving 5 bases between them. Assay: immunoSEQ multiplex PCR; the TCRdb copy retains only in-frame clones and omits some. Counted here are 150,000 to 200,000 clones, 88% occurring once; the ten biggest clones make up around 1.6%. The chain couples TRBV5-8 to TRBJ1-5, with D unresolved. The material sequenced was blood. The clonotype was recovered from a man aged 18 to 29 in good health. Here the CDR3 reads CASSWGSNQPQHF. DNA of the CDR3: TGTGCCAGCAGCTGGGGAAGCAATCAGCCCCAGCATTTT. The full variable domain, its missing parts supplied by reference TRBV5-8 and TRBJ1-5, is EAGVTQSPTHLIKTRGQQATLRCSPISGHTSVYWYQQALGLGLQFLLWYDEGEERNRGNFPPRFSGRQFPNYSSELNVNALELEDSALYLCASSWGSNQPQHFGDGTRLSIL.